The 20 T cell receptor beta chains reported below all come from one sample, sequenced in a study of T cells after yellow fever vaccination. A single record per CDR3 protein comes from TCRdb applying MiXCR to the 5' RACE reads. The sample lists approximately 96,000 distinct CDR3 sequences, about 8.2% occurring once. The sample was CD8+ T cells not binding an NS4B(214-222) dextramer, sorted from PBMCs, taken around 15 days after the first yellow fever vaccination. These receptor sequences come from a man between 18 and 29 years old who received the YFV17D yellow fever vaccine.

This clonotype was picked up a small number of times. The rearrangement links TRBV6-5 to TRBJ2-7, with D tentatively TRBD1 or TRBD2 (5 bases each). Germline loops: CDR1 MNHEY, CDR2 SVGAGI. Trimming took 0 bases from V and 3 from J, leaving 9 bases between them. The CDR3 loop spans 14 amino acids. This CDR3 reads CASSYSGDGYEQYF. The CDR3 DNA reads as TGTGCCAGCAGTTACTCAGGGGACGGCTACGAGCAGTACTTC.

The CDR3 coding sequence is TGTGCCAGCAGGATACTTACAGGGTTCGATGGCTACACCTTC. This sequence encodes CASRILTGFDGYTF. The genes are TRBV9 and TRBJ1-2, with D possibly matching TRBD1 (6 bases). The CDR3 runs 14 residues. Germline CDR1 reads SGDLS; CDR2 reads YYNGEE. The V and J ends lost 5 bases and 6 bases respectively, with 17 bases between them.

This clonotype was counted between two and nine times. J is TRBJ2-5 and V is TRBV5-6; 8 nucleotides match TRBD1. The germline CDR1 and CDR2 sequences are SGHDT and YYEEEE. This CDR3 comprises 14 residues. V was pared by 2 bases and J by 5 bases, with 5 bases of the junction left unmatched. CDR3 sequence reads: CASSFLRGPETQYF. CDR3 nucleotides: TGTGCCAGCAGCTTTCTCAGGGGGCCGGAGACCCAGTACTTC.

This clonotype was observed a few times. The chain is built from TRBV7-9 and TRBJ2-1, with TRBD2 matching over 10 bases. Trimming removed 6 bases from V and 5 bases from J; junction bases left unmatched: 4. The V gene's germline CDR1 is SEHNR and CDR2 FQNEAQ (reference sequence). CDR3 length equals 14 residues. The CDR3 here is CASRKRGGNNEQFF. DNA of the CDR3: TGTGCCAGCAGGAAGCGGGGGGGGAACAATGAGCAGTTCTTC.

This clonotype was seen more than once but under ten times. The chain has TRBV29-1 and TRBJ2-3, with D perhaps assigned TRBD1 or TRBD2 (6 bases each). Germline-derived CDR1 and CDR2 are SQVTM and ANQGSEA. There are 14 residues in the CDR3. V was trimmed by 7 bases and J by 0 bases, leaving 14 bases between them. CDR3 loop: CSALGGLSTDTQYF. CDR3 DNA: TGCAGCGCTCTCGGGGGCCTGAGCACAGATACGCAGTATTTT.

The chain carries TRBV9 and TRBJ1-6, with unresolved D. The CDR3 runs 14 residues. Germline V gene data show CDR1 as SGDLS and CDR2 as YYNGEE. Between the trimmed V and J ends, which lost 6 bases and 8 bases, there was a span of 15 bases. The CDR3 sequence: CASTPSFVDSPLHF. CDR3 nucleotides: TGTGCCAGCACCCCTTCCTTCGTCGATTCACCCCTCCACTTT.

This chain uses TRBV27 with TRBJ2-1, with D possibly being TRBD1 or TRBD2 (5 bases each). CDR1 is MNHEY, CDR2 SMNVEV, per germline (reference sequence). The V gene lost 7 bases and the J gene lost 6 bases, with 16 bases spanning the gap. The CDR3 spans 14 residues. This CDR3 reads CASTPGKGGNEQFF. The CDR3 coding sequence is TGTGCCAGCACCCCAGGGAAAGGAGGCAATGAGCAGTTCTTC.

V is TRBV12-3 or TRBV12-4 and J is TRBJ2-5; tentatively, D is TRBD1 (5 bases). The CDR3 has 14 amino acids. V was cut by 5 bases and J by 5 bases, with 15 bases left in between. The CDR3 region has the DNA TGTGCCAGCAGTCAACAGGTCCGAAGGGAGACCCAGTACTTC. Translation: CASSQQVRRETQYF.

This clonotype was observed at least ten times. This rearrangement joins TRBV10-3 to TRBJ1-2; TRBD1 matches 7 bases. The germline gives CDR1 ENHRY, CDR2 SYGVKD. V trimming: 2 bases; J trimming: 3 bases; junction bases outside the gene matches: 0. The CDR3 length is 13 residues. In nucleotides, the CDR3 is TGTGCCATCAGTGAGGGACAGGACTATGGCTACACCTTC. It translates to CAISEGQDYGYTF.

This clonotype was seen more than once but under ten times. The rearrangement joins TRBV6-2 or TRBV6-3 to TRBJ2-3, with D hard to call. Trimming left V 4 bases short and J 0 bases short, with 8 bases between. The CDR3 covers 14 residues. The germline gives CDR1 MNHEY, CDR2 SVGEGT. The CDR3 bases are TGTGCCAGCAGTTTTACGACTAGCACAGATACGCAGTATTTT. It yields the protein CASSFTTSTDTQYF.

V and J are TRBV7-9 and TRBJ2-7; 7 positions match TRBD2. This CDR3 comprises 13 residues. The germline V gene has CDR1 SEHNR and CDR2 FQNEAQ (reference sequence). Trimming at V came to 5 bases and at J to 0 bases, leaving 1 base not matched to a gene. The CDR3 coding sequence is TGTGCCAGCAGCCGGACTAGCTCCTACGAGCAGTACTTC. Amino acids: CASSRTSSYEQYF.

The gene calls are TRBV7-6 and TRBJ1-1; D gene uncertain. Germline CDR1 and CDR2: SGHVS and FNYEAQ. CDR3 length: 14 amino acids. V was shortened by 5 bases and J by 3 bases, with 13 bases between the two germline ends. The CDR3 here is CASSPPLGDTEAFF. The CDR3 DNA reads TGTGCCAGCAGCCCACCTTTAGGTGACACTGAAGCTTTCTTT.

This clonotype was seen ten or more times. The CDR3 DNA reads as TGTGCCAGCAGCCATAGGCGGACCGGGACAGGGGTCGACAATGAGCAGTTCTTC. The encoded protein is CASSHRRTGTGVDNEQFF. The gene calls are TRBV7-8 and TRBJ2-1; 10 positions agree with TRBD1. The CDR3 totals 18 residues. The trim removed 5 bases at V and 5 bases at J, leaving 15 bases unmatched. CDR1 is SGHVS, CDR2 FQNEAQ, per germline.

This clonotype occurred a few times. The chain recombines TRBV12-3 or TRBV12-4 with TRBJ2-7; TRBD1 agrees at 10 bases. This CDR3 is 15 amino acids long. Trimming took 5 bases from V and 4 from J; bases not matched to a gene: 8. CDR3 sequence: CASSMRDRGGYEQYF. In DNA, the CDR3 is TGTGCCAGCAGTATGAGGGACAGGGGTGGGTACGAGCAGTACTTC.

The table lists this clonotype with a few counts. The V call is TRBV11-2, the J call TRBJ1-1, with 11 bases fitting TRBD1. This CDR3 region has 14 residues. Germline trimming cut 5 bases from V and 13 bases from J; bases unmatched to any gene: 12. Germline V gives CDR1 SGHAT, CDR2 FQNNGV. CDR3 protein: CASSLGQGAVKVFF. The CDR3 DNA sequence: TGTGCCAGCAGCCTTGGACAGGGGGCTGTTAAGGTTTTCTTT.

In its sample, this clonotype was seen a few times. This chain joins TRBV7-9 and TRBJ1-2; 9 nucleotides match TRBD1. Germline trimming cut 5 bases from V and 4 bases from J; bases unmatched to any gene: 8. This CDR3 is built from 15 residues. Looked up from germline, CDR1 is SEHNR and CDR2 is FQNEAQ (reference sequence). This chain's CDR3 is CASSPSGDRVYGYTF. Written as DNA, the CDR3 is TGTGCCAGCAGCCCTAGTGGGGACAGGGTCTATGGCTACACCTTC. Together with reference TRBV7-9 and TRBJ1-2, the CDR3 gives the full variable domain: DTGVSQNPRHKITKRGQNVTFRCDPISEHNRLYWYRQTLGQGPEFLTYFQNEAQLEKSRLLSDRFSAERPKGSFSTLEIQRTEQGDSAMYLCASSPSGDRVYGYTFGSGTRLTVV.

This clonotype was recorded many times. The chain combines TRBV6-4 with TRBJ2-3, with 11 positions matching TRBD2. Trimming took 3 bases from V and 2 from J; bases not matched to a gene: 4. Per the germline V gene, CDR1 is MRHNA and CDR2 is SNTAGT. The CDR3 loop spans 16 amino acids. The CDR3: CASSESSGGPTDTQYF. The CDR3 nucleotides read TGTGCCAGCAGTGAGTCTAGCGGGGGGCCCACAGATACGCAGTATTTT.

The chain uses TRBV28 and TRBJ2-1, with 7 bases aligning to TRBD1. Germline loops: CDR1 MDHEN, CDR2 SYDVKM. Trimming removed 4 bases from V and 3 bases from J; junction bases left unmatched: 9. The CDR3 consists of 16 residues. The CDR3 here is CASSWGTAKYYNEQFF. The CDR3 DNA is TGTGCCAGCAGTTGGGGGACAGCGAAATACTACAATGAGCAGTTCTTC.

The rearrangement uses TRBV6-5 and TRBJ2-3, with 13 bases that match TRBD2. After removal of 4 bases from V and 3 bases from J, the junction contained 4 bases not matched to a gene. The length of the CDR3 is 16 residues. The germline V gene encodes CDR1 MNHEY and CDR2 SVGAGI. CDR3 in amino acids: CASSLGTSGETDTQYF. The DNA for the CDR3 is TGTGCCAGCAGTTTAGGGACTAGCGGGGAGACAGATACGCAGTATTTT.

This clonotype has just a few counts. J is TRBJ1-2 and V is TRBV5-1; D gene ambiguous. The CDR3 is 15 residues long. V lost 0 bases and J 7 bases, leaving 16 bases between the germline ends. Looked up from germline, CDR1 is SGHRS and CDR2 is YFSETQ. Here the CDR3 DNA reads TGCGCCAGCAGCTTGGGTTTCGACCTTACCGGTGGCTACACCTTC. It is translated as CASSLGFDLTGGYTF.